The clone carrying this TCR beta chain was counted a few times. Unique molecular identifiers were used to barcode this TCRbeta library. TCRdb re-called the PCR reads through MiXCR, storing one row per CDR3 protein. The repertoire holds more than 450,000 distinct CDR3 sequences, 15% to 20% seen once, with less than 4% in the top ten. The sample is drawn from a study of T-cell reconstitution after alpha-beta-depleted transplantation in children. Germline V lookup: CDR1 MGHDK, CDR2 SYGVNS. The junction had 2 bases not matched to a gene; V was cut back by 6 bases and J by 9 bases. The CDR3 has 11 amino acids.

The clonotype comes from a human donor who donated a stem cell graft to a child with acute lymphoblastic leukemia. The V gene is TRBV25-1, the J gene TRBJ2-1; TRBD1 aligns across 7 bases. Sequencing was performed on PBMCs from the stem cell graft donor, taken from the stem cell graft. The CDR3 DNA is TGTGCCAGCAGGACAGGGATTGAGCAGTTCTTC. Its translation is CASRTGIEQFF.